This T cell receptor (beta chain) was found in a study of blood T cells in healthy people across ages (dated by TCRdb to about 2015). Notes on the research overall: In model experiments, roughly one uniquely barcoded TCR beta cDNA molecule per two T cells was captured by template switching. Using deep sequencing normalized with unique cDNA molecular identifiers, the study measured how TCR beta repertoire diversity changes with age. The donors were split into four age groups: young (average 16 years), middle-aged (roughly 42), aged (roughly 65) and long-lived (over 80). To avoid experimental bias, donors of different ages were spread randomly across the sequencing lanes. Using the same blood draw, the study looked at two additional independent replicas of 1 million unique cDNA reads for two donors, one aged 18 to 30 and the other aged 80 or older. Results and caveats for the whole study, not just this receptor: Total diversity estimates from one million sequenced T cells were considered lower bounds and underestimates. Compared with the aged group, more naive CD4+ T cells, fewer expanded clones and increased TCR diversity were shown by the long-lived group, suggesting age selection. Observed TCR beta diversity correlated strongly with the percentage of naive T cells measured by flow cytometry. As age increased, observed TCR beta diversity per million T cells dropped in a roughly linear way, and a significant reduction was already evident by age around 41. Since profiling was done on bulk unsorted PBMCs, naive and antigen-experienced compartments could not be conclusively compared. Donor CMV infection status was unknown, potentially confounding age-related changes in expanded clonotypes.

This clonotype has more than one count but fewer than ten. Its antigen is unknown. No per-base quality is available; no much larger clone lies one base away. Libraries were prepared through 5' RACE. For sequencing, an Illumina HiSeq 2500 was employed. A second about 7 to 12 cycle PCR used a sample-barcoded 5' primer and a J-beta primer mix. A unique molecular identifier was introduced onto each TCR beta cDNA molecule by a template-switch 5' adaptor carrying 12 random nucleotides. At least 2.5 million CDR3-containing paired-end reads were obtained from each sample. First-strand cDNA synthesis was performed from all RNA using the Mint cDNA synthesis kit, with priming by a TRBC-specific oligonucleotide. Following uracil-DNA glycosylase treatment, all cDNA underwent a first 18-cycle PCR with the universal primers M1SS and BC2_uni_R. The authors processed their data as follows. Each sample was normalized by randomly selecting 1 million high-quality reads, each carrying a distinct molecular identifier. Instead of being binned into consensus sequences, reads that shared molecular identifiers were thrown out. MiTCR, with a Q25 quality threshold and the strictest error-elimination algorithm, was used for CDR3 identification, clonotype clustering and error correction. A nonparametric unseen species model with Euler transformation was used to estimate a lower bound on total TCR beta diversity. TCRdb redid the processing of the public reads, applying fastp at Q25 and MiXCR, and retained in-frame beta chains. Each CDR3 protein appears once, grouped with its most common genes and DNA. It is TCRdb's table, rather than the study itself, that gives the V and J calls and clone size. For this sample there are 1.5 million or so distinct CDR3 sequences; 35% to 45% appear just once. About 4.1% of the sample is held by the ten biggest clonotypes.

CDR1 SQVTM and CDR2 ANQGSEA are derived from the germline V gene. From its cysteine to its phenylalanine, the CDR3 spans 13 amino acids. Only the CDR3 portion is preserved as DNA: 39 bases, with reading frame beginning at the first base. V is pared back by 3 bases and J by 5 bases, with 11 bases lying between the germline termini. The donors were 40 or so Caucasian individuals from Russia, aged 6 to 90 years, who were systemically healthy. Approximately 9.7 milliliters of peripheral blood were drawn from each donor into EDTA-treated Vacutainer tubes. Ficoll-Paque density-gradient centrifugation was used to isolate PBMCs, with at least 6 million obtained per sample. Total RNA, at least 6 micrograms per sample, was extracted from PBMCs with Trizol reagent. Naive CD45RAhigh/CD27high T cell percentages were measured by flow cytometry on a PBMC aliquot from every donor.

Material for sequencing was blood. This TCR came from a woman under 30 in good health. This sequence uses TRBV29-1 and TRBJ2-1; no D gene call is confident. The sequence in DNA is TGCAGCGTTGACGCCTTTGGGGACAATGAGCAGTTCTTC. Its protein is CSVDAFGDNEQFF.